Presented here are 8 T cell receptor beta chains from one specimen sequenced in a study of blood T cell repertoires in COVID-19. The method was immunoSEQ multiplex PCR; TCRdb's version includes in-frame clones alone and lacks a portion of them. Of approximately 250,000 clones listed, around 78% are singletons. Sequenced sample: peripheral blood. The receptors come from a man between 60 and 75 years old who had recovered from COVID-19.

This chain connects TRBV5-6 to TRBJ2-1, with 15 bases fitting TRBD2. The CDR3 spans 17 residues. V trimming: 0 bases; J trimming: 5 bases; junction bases outside the gene matches: 3. CDR1 and CDR2 (germline): SGHDT, YYEEEE. CDR3 loop: CASSLGTSGRENNEQFF. The CDR3 DNA follows: TGTGCCAGCAGCTTGGGGACTAGCGGGAGGGAAAACAATGAGCAGTTCTTC.

CDR3 DNA: TGTGCCAGCAGCTTATCCCCGACAGGGAATAATTCACCCCTCCACTTT. Encoded protein: CASSLSPTGNNSPLHF. The V call is TRBV7-2, the J call TRBJ1-6; 7 bases are a match to TRBD1. V shed 2 bases and J 5 bases; nucleotides not matched to a gene: 6. The CDR3 covers 16 residues. From germline, CDR1 is SGHTA and CDR2 FQGNSA.

V usage is TRBV5-6 and J usage is TRBJ2-5, with D uncertain. The CDR3 totals 14 residues. The V gene's germline CDR1 is SGHDT and CDR2 YYEEEE. Trimming shortened V by 2 bases and J by 2 bases, and 10 bases separated the two germline ends. In DNA, the CDR3 is TGTGCCAGCAGCTTCAACAGTCTACAAGAGACCCAGTACTTC. The encoded protein is CASSFNSLQETQYF.

The chain recombines TRBV4-2 with TRBJ1-1; 8 bases fit TRBD1. The germline V gene encodes CDR1 LGHNA and CDR2 YNFKEQ. The CDR3 runs to 14 residues. Trimming cost V 0 bases and J 5 bases; bases outside gene matches: 2. The CDR3 DNA is TGTGCCAGCAGCCAAGACAGGGGGCGAACTGAAGCTTTCTTT. Its translation is CASSQDRGRTEAFF.

Notes on this clone: Other DNA sequences of this sample code for an identical CDR3. This chain connects TRBV30 to TRBJ1-2, with a tentative D call TRBD1 (5 bases). Germline lookup yields CDR1 GTSNPN and CDR2 SVGIG (reference sequence). The CDR3 has 12 amino acids. V gave up 1 base and J gave up 4 bases, with 7 bases separating them. The CDR3 DNA is TGTGCCTGGAGTGGCCAGGGCTATGGCTACACCTTC. This encodes CAWSGQGYGYTF.

The chain recombines TRBV6-5 with TRBJ2-7, with 7 bases aligning to TRBD1. Germline V gene sequence: CDR1 MNHEY, CDR2 SVGAGI. The CDR3 consists of 14 residues. The V segment lost 7 bases and the J segment 2 bases; nucleotides outside the gene matches: 8. The CDR3 region is CASISGQAPYEQYF. DNA of the CDR3: TGTGCCAGCATCAGCGGACAGGCCCCCTACGAGCAGTACTTC.

This rearrangement joins TRBV6-5 to TRBJ2-5; 7 bases fit TRBD2. The V gene's germline CDR1 is MNHEY and CDR2 SVGAGI. This CDR3 has 13 amino acids. The ends lost 6 bases at V and 7 bases at J; junction bases unmatched: 8. CDR3 bases: TGTGCCAGCAGCTCTAGCGGCCCATGGACCCAGTACTTC. It yields the protein CASSSSGPWTQYF.

This chain joins TRBV2 and TRBJ1-5; a weak D match, TRBD1 (6 bases). The length of the CDR3 is 15 residues. CDR1 SNHLY and CDR2 FYNNEI come from the germline V gene. Between the trimmed V and J ends, which lost 2 bases and 5 bases, there was a span of 13 bases. DNA for the CDR3: TGTGCCAGCAGTGAACAGGGGTATGGCGATCAGCCCCAGCATTTT. As protein: CASSEQGYGDQPQHF.